This TCR beta chain appears in the sequencing data of a study of CD4 T cells in relation to SARS-CoV-2 and coronaviruses. At the level of the study: No peptide or an HIV-1 Nef peptide pool served as negative control.

Unexposed donor CD4+ T cells date from about 2011-2018, before the COVID-19 pandemic. CD4+ T cells were isolated from the cells after more than 8 days of culture. As regards this clone: Its antigen is still unknown.

TCRdb's table, derived via immunoSEQ multiplex PCR, lists solely in-frame clones and lacks some. The sample shows roughly 10,000 clones, 65% to 75% of them seen only once. V lost 3 bases and J 6 bases, leaving 9 bases between the germline ends. The CDR3 consists of 13 residues. This clonotype was obtained from a human donor in good health. V and J are TRBV12-3 or TRBV12-4 and TRBJ1-5; no clear D. Sequencing was performed on CD4+ T cells from PBMCs, cultured in vitro. The CDR3 DNA reads TGTGCCAGCAGTTTGTTTCTTGGTCAGCCCCAGCATTTT. Encoded protein: CASSLFLGQPQHF.